The 31 T cell receptor beta chains listed next were all sequenced from one sample in a study of metastatic and nonmetastatic thyroid tumors. TCRdb re-analyzed the PCR reads through MiXCR. The sample consists of about 89,000 clones, 9.5% to 15% of them appearing once. Each patient went into thyroid surgery without having received any treatment. The sequencing sample was made of tumor tissue. These receptors all stem from a female donor with papillary thyroid cancer or a benign thyroid nodule (not recorded which). Some clones in this sample may be carry-over from other donors' samples.

This clone was detected many times. The chain joins TRBV6-1 to TRBJ1-5; no clear D gene. Germline assignment: CDR1 MNHNS and CDR2 SASEGT. Deletions cut 1 base from V and 2 bases from J, with 9 bases between. The CDR3 extends over 15 amino acids. The CDR3 nucleotides read TGTGCCAGCAGTGAAGGGCCTAGGGGCAATCAGCCCCAGCATTTT. Translating it yields CASSEGPRGNQPQHF.

This clone was seen ten or more times. The gene calls are TRBV6-1 and TRBJ2-1; D is undetermined. CDR3 length equals 14 residues. With 6 bases removed from V and 3 bases from J, the gap between germline ends came to 12 bases. Looked up from germline, CDR1 is MNHNS and CDR2 is SASEGT. As DNA, the CDR3 is TGTGCCAGCAGATCCGAACGGGTCTACAATGAGCAGTTCTTC. Translated: CASRSERVYNEQFF.

V is TRBV20-1 and J is TRBJ2-3; D is possibly TRBD2 (6 bases). Trimming left V 8 bases short and J 3 bases short, with 15 bases between. This CDR3 spans 13 amino acids. The germline gives CDR1 DFQATT, CDR2 SNEGSKA (reference sequence). CDR3 sequence: CSISGSITDTQYF. As DNA, the CDR3 is TGCAGTATTAGCGGTTCTATTACAGATACGCAGTATTTT.

Worth noting for this clone: This may be a read error: a much more frequent sequence differs by one nucleotide. V usage is TRBV27 and J usage is TRBJ1-4; the D gene is possibly TRBD1 (6 bases). The V gene lost 8 bases and the J gene lost 4 bases, with 23 bases spanning the gap. The germline CDR1 and CDR2 sequences are MNHEY and SMNVEV (reference sequence). The CDR3 spans 17 residues. The CDR3 loop reads CASLGRGGPANNEKLFF. In DNA, the CDR3 is TGTGCCAGCCTGGGGCGGGGGGGGCCCGCAAATAATGAAAAACTGTTTTTT.

This clone was counted between two and nine times. The V and J genes are TRBV2 and TRBJ1-5; possible D gene TRBD1, 6 bases. CDR3 size: 14 residues. The V gene lost 5 bases and the J gene lost 10 bases, with 18 bases spanning the gap. Germline V gives CDR1 SNHLY, CDR2 FYNNEI. The CDR3 protein is CASSPVDWGPPQHF. The CDR3 coding sequence is TGTGCCAGCAGTCCCGTTGACTGGGGGCCACCCCAGCATTTT.

This clone was observed many times. The V call is TRBV20-1, the J call TRBJ2-7; 11 bases line up with TRBD2. The ends lost 2 bases at V and 2 bases at J; junction bases unmatched: 5. Germline CDR1 is DFQATT and CDR2 is SNEGSKA (reference sequence). This CDR3 comprises 15 residues. The CDR3: CSARRPGLAAYEQYF. The CDR3 DNA reads as TGCAGTGCTAGACGACCGGGACTAGCGGCCTACGAGCAGTACTTC.

The rearrangement uses TRBV9 and TRBJ2-4; no firm D call. Germline V CDR1 and CDR2: SGDLS, YYNGEE. The CDR3 length is 14 residues. V lost 4 bases and J 15 bases, leaving 23 bases between the germline ends. This CDR3 reads CASSQSAPKLGLYF. In DNA form, the CDR3 reads TGTGCCAGCAGCCAGAGTGCCCCTAAGCTGGGTTTGTACTTC.

In this sample, this clone turned up a few times. A much bigger clone sits one base away, suggesting this may be a read error. V gene TRBV7-2 combines with J gene TRBJ2-7; D ambiguous. This CDR3 has 13 amino acids. The germline CDR1 and CDR2 sequences are SGHTA and FQGNSA. V gave up 2 bases and J gave up 3 bases, with 8 bases separating them. The CDR3 reads CASSLRTVYEQYF. The CDR3 DNA reads TGTGCCAGCAGCTTACGGACCGTCTACGAGCAGTACTTC.

The chain employs TRBV5-8 and TRBJ1-2; perhaps TRBD1 as D (5 bases). CDR3 size: 13 residues. The V gene lost 0 bases and the J gene lost 8 bases, with 11 bases spanning the gap. Germline V gene lookup returns CDR1 SGHTS and CDR2 YDEGEE. The CDR3 sequence: CASSLGGLAGYTF. The DNA of the CDR3 is TGTGCCAGCAGCTTGGGGGGCCTTGCAGGCTACACCTTC.

This clone was detected ten times or more. The rearrangement joins TRBV19 to TRBJ2-3, with TRBD1 as a possible D gene (6 bases). The CDR3 length is 15 residues. V lost 4 bases and J 1 base, leaving 12 bases between the germline ends. Germline V gene lookup returns CDR1 LNHDA and CDR2 SQIVND (reference sequence). The CDR3 DNA is TGTGCCAGTAGTAACCTACAGGGAGGCACAGATACGCAGTATTTT. Protein: CASSNLQGGTDTQYF.

With respect to this clone: This sequence may be a read error, since a much larger clone differs from it by one base. The same CDR3 can be traced to other DNA sequences in this sample. The rearrangement links TRBV27 to TRBJ2-2; TRBD1 is a possible D gene (6 bases). The CDR3 is 13 amino acids. From germline, CDR1 is MNHEY and CDR2 SMNVEV (reference sequence). The CDR3 DNA reads TGTGCCAGCCGTTACAGGGATCTAGGGGAGCTGTTCTTT. Translated, it gives CASRYRDLGELFF.

The chain employs TRBV9 and TRBJ2-7; 9 nucleotides agree with TRBD1. The ends lost 0 bases at V and 4 bases at J; junction bases unmatched: 2. This CDR3 comprises 14 residues. CDR1 and CDR2 (germline): SGDLS, YYNGEE. CDR3 loop: CASSVEQGAYEQYF. In DNA form, the CDR3 reads TGTGCCAGCAGCGTAGAACAGGGGGCTTACGAGCAGTACTTC.

The rearrangement links TRBV2 to TRBJ2-1, with 14 positions matching TRBD2. The CDR3 covers 13 residues. V gave up 8 bases and J gave up 15 bases; unmatched junction bases: 9. Germline V CDR1 and CDR2: SNHLY, FYNNEI. Written as DNA, the CDR3 is TGTGCCAGCGGGACTAGCGGGAGAGGCCCAGCGTTCTTC. Translating gives CASGTSGRGPAFF.

This clone was counted many times. The chain joins TRBV4-1 to TRBJ2-1, with D uncertain. The CDR3 sequence is 14 residues long. Per germline, CDR1 MGHRA and CDR2 YSYEKL. Trimming took off 4 bases at V and 5 bases at J, with 12 bases between the two ends. The CDR3 bases are TGCGCCAGCAGCCTTGTACGCAACGACAATGAGCAGTTCTTC. It specifies CASSLVRNDNEQFF.

The chain recombines TRBV9 with TRBJ1-3, with unresolved D. The CDR3 extends over 14 amino acids. V lost 3 bases and J lost 0, with 7 bases in between. CDR1 is SGDLS and CDR2 is YYNGEE in the germline V gene. DNA of the CDR3: TGTGCCAGCAGCGCCCGGTTCTCTGGAAACACCATATATTTT. Its protein product is CASSARFSGNTIYF.

This clone was observed many times. The chain joins TRBV25-1 to TRBJ1-5; D may be TRBD1 (6 bases). CDR3 size: 13 residues. Germline V gene sequence: CDR1 MGHDK, CDR2 SYGVNS. The CDR3 is CGDSQGSNQPQHF. CDR3 coding DNA: TGTGGCGATTCTCAGGGGAGCAATCAGCCCCAGCATTTT.

In its sample, this clone was seen many times. The V and J genes are TRBV12-3 or TRBV12-4 and TRBJ2-3, with D unclear. With 10 bases removed from V and 0 bases from J, the gap between germline ends came to 11 bases. This CDR3 contains 13 residues. The CDR3 reads CATKETSTDTQYF. In nucleotides, the CDR3 is TGTGCCACCAAGGAAACTAGCACAGATACGCAGTATTTT.

Comments on this clone: Since a much larger clone is just one base distant, this may be a read error. The chain joins TRBV15 to TRBJ2-1; D might be TRBD2 (5 bases). Germline assignment: CDR1 LNHNV and CDR2 YYDKDF (reference sequence). CDR3 length: 16 amino acids. CDR3 nucleotides: TGTGCCACCAGCACCCATAGACCCCACTCCGGGAATGGGCAGTTCTTC. This sequence encodes CATSTHRPHSGNGQFF.

This clone occurred many times. The rearrangement joins TRBV5-5 to TRBJ2-7, with a possible D match to TRBD1 (6 bases). Looked up from germline, CDR1 is SGHKS and CDR2 is YYEKEE (reference sequence). The length of the CDR3 is 15 residues. Trimming stripped 0 bases from V and 1 base from J, with 11 bases between. This CDR3 is CASSLEQGLSYEQYF. The DNA for the CDR3 is TGTGCCAGCAGCTTGGAGCAGGGGCTATCCTACGAGCAGTACTTC.

This clone was seen more than once but under ten times. A read error may explain this, as a much larger clone is one base away. This specimen includes other DNA sequences encoding the same CDR3. The CDR3, as DNA: TGTGCCAGCAGTCCAGGCACCGTGTCCCCCACAGATACGCAGTATTTT. This codes for CASSPGTVSPTDTQYF. V gene TRBV12-3 or TRBV12-4 combines with J gene TRBJ2-3, with no clear D. V shed 5 bases and J shed 2 bases, with 17 bases lying between them. The CDR3 covers 16 residues.

Many counts were recorded for this clone. V usage is TRBV13 and J usage is TRBJ1-4, with TRBD1 matching over 8 bases. The CDR3 runs 15 residues. CDR1 is PRHDT and CDR2 is FYEKMQ in the germline V gene (reference sequence). V dropped 6 bases and J dropped 0; count of bases not matched to a gene: 3. CDR3: CASRETGATNEKLFF. For the CDR3, the DNA is TGTGCCAGCAGAGAGACAGGGGCAACTAATGAAAAACTGTTTTTT.

Points on this clone: This clone may be a read error of a much larger clone one base away. V and J are TRBV7-3 and TRBJ2-7, with TRBD1 matching over 8 bases. CDR3 length: 15 residues. Losses at the gene ends were 1 base for V and 6 bases for J; bases not matched to a gene: 8. The germline V gene encodes CDR1 SGHTA and CDR2 FQGTGA. CDR3 in DNA: TGTGCCAGCAGCTTAAGTCCCCAGGGGGCCGGCGAGCAGTACTTC. This encodes CASSLSPQGAGEQYF.

Concerning this clone: Just one base apart from a much larger clone, this may be a read error. V usage is TRBV6-1 and J usage is TRBJ1-2; D is unresolved. CDR1 is MNHNS, CDR2 SASEGT, per germline. The V end lost 7 bases, the J end lost 8 bases, and 17 bases lay between the germline ends. The CDR3 covers 13 residues. CDR3 sequence reads: CASIPFEGTGYTF. The CDR3 nucleotides are TGTGCCAGCATCCCTTTTGAGGGCACGGGCTACACCTTC.

The J gene is TRBJ2-7, the V gene TRBV6-1, with 8 positions matching TRBD2. The CDR3 has 18 amino acids. Germline V CDR1 and CDR2: MNHNS, SASEGT. V dropped 4 bases and J dropped 5; count of bases not matched to a gene: 19. The CDR3 nucleotides are TGTGCCAGCAGTGGACTACTAGCGGCAGCTTTCCGAGGGCACGAGCAGTACTTC. Protein product: CASSGLLAAAFRGHEQYF.

This clone has a count of ten or more. The V call is TRBV7-8, the J call TRBJ1-2; 7 bases fit TRBD1. V lost 2 bases and J lost 2; bases outside the gene matches: 5. The CDR3 has 15 amino acids. CDR1 SGHVS and CDR2 FQNEAQ come from the germline V gene. The CDR3 DNA reads as TGTGCCAGCAGCTTAAAAGGGGGCCTGAACTATGGCTACACCTTC. Amino acids: CASSLKGGLNYGYTF.

This clone was observed at least ten times. The J gene is TRBJ2-7, the V gene TRBV7-9; the D is unclear. The V gene lost 3 bases and the J gene lost 5 bases, with 11 bases spanning the gap. Per germline, CDR1 SEHNR and CDR2 FQNEAQ (reference sequence). The CDR3 totals 13 residues. In DNA form, the CDR3 reads TGTGCCAGCAGCTTTGGCTGGGGAAACGAGCAGTACTTC. Residues: CASSFGWGNEQYF.

This clone was recorded at least ten times. This chain uses TRBV6-1 with TRBJ1-5; 8 nucleotides match TRBD1. The germline V gene has CDR1 MNHNS and CDR2 SASEGT. This CDR3 has 14 amino acids. The V and J ends lost 5 bases and 2 bases, in that order; junction bases with no gene match: 2. CDR3 residues: CASSLTGGNQPQHF. The CDR3 nucleotides are TGTGCCAGCAGTTTGACAGGGGGCAATCAGCCCCAGCATTTT.

V is TRBV7-9 and J is TRBJ1-4; TRBD1 agrees at 7 bases. The length of the CDR3 is 15 residues. In germline, CDR1 is SEHNR, CDR2 FQNEAQ (reference sequence). V shed 5 bases and J 3 bases; nucleotides not matched to a gene: 6. The CDR3 spells CASSGVGQANEKLFF. The CDR3 nucleotides are TGTGCCAGCAGCGGGGTCGGACAGGCTAATGAAAAACTGTTTTTT. Supplemented by reference TRBV7-9 and TRBJ1-4, the full variable domain reads DTGVSQNPRHKITKRGQNVTFRCDPISEHNRLYWYRQTLGQGPEFLTYFQNEAQLEKSRLLSDRFSAERPKGSFSTLEIQRTEQGDSAMYLCASSGVGQANEKLFFGSGTQLSVL.

This clone appeared a single time. A single base separates this from a much larger clone, so it may be a read error. This sequence joins TRBV20-1 and TRBJ2-5; TRBD2 agrees at 7 bases. The CDR3 is 15 amino acids. The germline gives CDR1 DFQATT, CDR2 SNEGSKA (reference sequence). The CDR3 spells CSADFWREPGQTKYF. The CDR3 DNA reads TGCAGTGCTGACTTCTGGCGGGAGCCGGGTCAGACCAAGTACTTC.

This clone has a count of ten or more. The chain's CDR3 is CASSLVQSTNEQFF. CDR3 in DNA: TGTGCCAGCAGCTTAGTACAGAGCACCAATGAGCAGTTCTTC. The rearrangement joins TRBV7-2 to TRBJ2-1; D gene unclear. Germline V gene lookup returns CDR1 SGHTA and CDR2 FQGNSA. This CDR3 is 14 amino acids long. Trimming left V 1 base short and J 6 bases short, with 10 bases between.

At least ten counts were recorded for this clone. The genes are TRBV5-1 and TRBJ2-7, with 7 bases that match TRBD1. CDR1 and CDR2 (germline): SGHRS, YFSETQ. Trimming at V came to 4 bases and at J to 7 bases, leaving 17 bases not matched to a gene. The CDR3 extends over 16 amino acids. CDR3 loop: CASSTGQVAPSLEQYF. The CDR3 coding sequence is TGCGCCAGCAGCACCGGACAGGTAGCCCCTTCTTTAGAGCAGTACTTC.